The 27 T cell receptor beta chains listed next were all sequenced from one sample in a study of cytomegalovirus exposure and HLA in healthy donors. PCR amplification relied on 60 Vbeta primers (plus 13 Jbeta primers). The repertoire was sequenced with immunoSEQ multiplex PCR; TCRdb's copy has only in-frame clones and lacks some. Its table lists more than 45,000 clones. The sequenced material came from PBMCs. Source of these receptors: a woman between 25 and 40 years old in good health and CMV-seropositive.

The CDR3 DNA is TGCAGCGCCGAGGACAGGGAATATGGCTACACCTTC. Translated: CSAEDREYGYTF. The V call is TRBV29-1, the J call TRBJ1-2; 8 bases fit TRBD1. Germline trimming cut 7 bases from V and 5 bases from J; bases unmatched to any gene: 6. The germline V gene encodes CDR1 SQVTM and CDR2 ANQGSEA. The length of the CDR3 is 12 residues.

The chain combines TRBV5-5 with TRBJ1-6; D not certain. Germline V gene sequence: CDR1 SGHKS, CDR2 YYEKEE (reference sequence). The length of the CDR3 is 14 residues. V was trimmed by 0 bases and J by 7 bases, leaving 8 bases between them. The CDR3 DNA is TGTGCCAGCAGCTTGGTCCAGGCCAATTCACCCCTCCACTTT. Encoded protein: CASSLVQANSPLHF.

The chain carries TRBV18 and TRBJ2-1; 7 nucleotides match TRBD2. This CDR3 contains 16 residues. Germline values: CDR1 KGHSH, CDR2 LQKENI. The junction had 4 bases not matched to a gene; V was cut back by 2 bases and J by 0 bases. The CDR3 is CASSPFAGASYNEQFF. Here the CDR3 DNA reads TGTGCCAGCTCACCATTTGCGGGAGCCTCCTACAATGAGCAGTTCTTC.

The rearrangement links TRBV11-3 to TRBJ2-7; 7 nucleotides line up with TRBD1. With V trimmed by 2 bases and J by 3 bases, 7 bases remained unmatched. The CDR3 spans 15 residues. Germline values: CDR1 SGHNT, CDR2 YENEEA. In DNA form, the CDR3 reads TGTGCCAGCAGCTTATCAGGCCAGGGGGTCTACGAGCAGTACTTC. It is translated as CASSLSGQGVYEQYF.

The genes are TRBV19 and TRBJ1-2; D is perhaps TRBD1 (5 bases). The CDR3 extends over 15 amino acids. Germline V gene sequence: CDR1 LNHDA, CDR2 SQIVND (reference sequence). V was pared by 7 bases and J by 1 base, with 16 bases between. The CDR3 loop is CASNTRVGGNYGYTF. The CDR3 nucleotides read TGTGCCAGTAACACCCGCGTGGGGGGTAACTATGGCTACACCTTC.

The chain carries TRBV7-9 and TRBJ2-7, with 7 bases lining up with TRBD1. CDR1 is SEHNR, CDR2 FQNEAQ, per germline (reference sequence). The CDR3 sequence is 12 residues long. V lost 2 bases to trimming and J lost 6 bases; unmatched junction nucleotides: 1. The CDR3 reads CASSLYRGEQYF. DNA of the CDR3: TGTGCCAGCAGCTTATACAGGGGCGAGCAGTACTTC.

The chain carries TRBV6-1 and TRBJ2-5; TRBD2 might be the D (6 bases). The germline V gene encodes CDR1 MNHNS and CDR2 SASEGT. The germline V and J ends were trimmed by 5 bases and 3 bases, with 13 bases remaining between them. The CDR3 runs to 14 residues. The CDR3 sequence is CASSSAGLEETQYF. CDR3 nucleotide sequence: TGTGCCAGCAGTTCAGCGGGCCTTGAAGAGACCCAGTACTTC.

CDR3 nucleotides: TGTGCTAGTGTCTTTGAAGCGGGAGTGGGGTCGGACAATGAGCAGTTCTTC. This gives the protein CASVFEAGVGSDNEQFF. The chain is built from TRBV12-5 and TRBJ2-1, with 8 positions matching TRBD2. CDR1 and CDR2 from the germline V gene are LGHNT and FRNRAP. J was trimmed by 5 bases and V by 7 bases; bases with no gene match: 16. The CDR3 is 17 amino acids. The whole variable domain, remainder taken from reference TRBV12-5 and TRBJ2-1, is DARVTQTPRHKVTEMGQEVTMRCQPILGHNTVFWYRQTMMQGLELLAYFRNRAPLDDSGMPKDRFSAEMPDATLATLKIQPSEPRDSAVYFCASVFEAGVGSDNEQFFGPGTRLTVL.

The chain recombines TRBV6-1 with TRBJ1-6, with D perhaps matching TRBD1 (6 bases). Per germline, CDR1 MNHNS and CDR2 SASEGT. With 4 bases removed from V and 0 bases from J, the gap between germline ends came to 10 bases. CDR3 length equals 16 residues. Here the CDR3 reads CASSARQDSYNSPLHF. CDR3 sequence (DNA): TGTGCCAGCAGTGCCCGACAGGACTCCTATAATTCACCCCTCCACTTT.

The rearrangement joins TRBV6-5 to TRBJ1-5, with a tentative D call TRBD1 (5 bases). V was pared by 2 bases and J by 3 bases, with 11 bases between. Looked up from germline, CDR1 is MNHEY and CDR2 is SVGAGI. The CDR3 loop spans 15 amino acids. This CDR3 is CASSYRGTFNQPQHF. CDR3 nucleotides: TGTGCCAGCAGTTACCGGGGGACGTTCAATCAGCCCCAGCATTTT.

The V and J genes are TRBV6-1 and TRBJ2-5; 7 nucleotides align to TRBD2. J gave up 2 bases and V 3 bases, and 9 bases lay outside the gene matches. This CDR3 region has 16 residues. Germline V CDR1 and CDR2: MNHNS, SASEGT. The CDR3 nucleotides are TGTGCCAGCAGTGACGTAGCGGGCCGGGGACAAGAGACCCAGTACTTC. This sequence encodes CASSDVAGRGQETQYF.

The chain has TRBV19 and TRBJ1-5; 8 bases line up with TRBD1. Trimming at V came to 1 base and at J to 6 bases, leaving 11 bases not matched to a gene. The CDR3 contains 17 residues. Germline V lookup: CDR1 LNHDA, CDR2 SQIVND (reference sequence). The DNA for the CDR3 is TGTGCCAGTAGTATAGGACACGGGACAGGTCTGGCTCAGCCCCAGCATTTT. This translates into CASSIGHGTGLAQPQHF.

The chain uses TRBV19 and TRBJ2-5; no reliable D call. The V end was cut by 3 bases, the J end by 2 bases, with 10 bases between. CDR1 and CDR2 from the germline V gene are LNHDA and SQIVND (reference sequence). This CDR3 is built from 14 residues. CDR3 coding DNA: TGTGCCAGTAGTATTGGGCAGGTTCAAGAGACCCAGTACTTC. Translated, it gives CASSIGQVQETQYF.

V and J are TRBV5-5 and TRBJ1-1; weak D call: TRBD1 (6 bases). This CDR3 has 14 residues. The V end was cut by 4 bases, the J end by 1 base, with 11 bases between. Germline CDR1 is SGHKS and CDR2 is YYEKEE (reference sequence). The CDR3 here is CASSRWTANTEAFF. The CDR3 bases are TGTGCCAGCAGCCGATGGACAGCGAACACTGAAGCTTTCTTT.

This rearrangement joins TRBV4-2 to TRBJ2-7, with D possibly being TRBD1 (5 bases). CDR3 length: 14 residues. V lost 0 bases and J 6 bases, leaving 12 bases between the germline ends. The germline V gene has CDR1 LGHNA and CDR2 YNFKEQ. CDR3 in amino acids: CASSQDQGIAEQYF. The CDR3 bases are TGTGCCAGCAGCCAAGATCAGGGAATCGCCGAGCAGTACTTC.

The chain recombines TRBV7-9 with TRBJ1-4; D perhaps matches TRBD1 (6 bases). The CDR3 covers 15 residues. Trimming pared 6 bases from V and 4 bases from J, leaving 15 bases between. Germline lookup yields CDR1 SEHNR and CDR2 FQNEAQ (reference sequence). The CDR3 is CASRLQGGGNEKLFF. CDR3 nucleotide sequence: TGTGCCAGCAGACTACAGGGCGGCGGTAATGAAAAACTGTTTTTT.

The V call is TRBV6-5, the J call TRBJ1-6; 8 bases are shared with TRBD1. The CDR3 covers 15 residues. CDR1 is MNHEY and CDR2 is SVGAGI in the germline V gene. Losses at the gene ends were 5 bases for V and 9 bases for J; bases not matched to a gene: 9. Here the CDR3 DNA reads TGTGCCAGCAGTCCACAGGGGGTACTTGCTTCACCCCTCCACTTT. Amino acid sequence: CASSPQGVLASPLHF.

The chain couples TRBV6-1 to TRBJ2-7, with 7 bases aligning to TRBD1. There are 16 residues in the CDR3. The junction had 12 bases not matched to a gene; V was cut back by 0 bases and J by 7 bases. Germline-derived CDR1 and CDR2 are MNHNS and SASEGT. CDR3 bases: TGTGCCAGCAGTGAAGCGGAGACTATGACAGGGTTGGAGCAGTACTTC. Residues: CASSEAETMTGLEQYF.

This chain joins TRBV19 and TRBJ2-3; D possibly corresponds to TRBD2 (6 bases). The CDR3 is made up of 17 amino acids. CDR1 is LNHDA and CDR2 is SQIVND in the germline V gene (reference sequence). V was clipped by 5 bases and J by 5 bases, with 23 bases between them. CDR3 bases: TGTGCCAGTAGTTCTTGGGGGGATGCGGGGCGCAGAGATACGCAGTATTTT. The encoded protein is CASSSWGDAGRRDTQYF.

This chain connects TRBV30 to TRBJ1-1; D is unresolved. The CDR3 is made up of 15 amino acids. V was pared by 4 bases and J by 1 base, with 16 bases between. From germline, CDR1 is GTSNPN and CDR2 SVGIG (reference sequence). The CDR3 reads CAWNGPGVWNTEAFF. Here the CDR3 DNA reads TGTGCCTGGAACGGACCGGGAGTGTGGAACACTGAAGCTTTCTTT.

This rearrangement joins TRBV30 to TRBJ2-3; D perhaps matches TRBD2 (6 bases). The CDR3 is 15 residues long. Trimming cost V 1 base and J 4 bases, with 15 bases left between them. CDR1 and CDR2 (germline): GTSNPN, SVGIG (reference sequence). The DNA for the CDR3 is TGTGCCTGGAGTGGATCTAGCGTTGTGGCAGATACGCAGTATTTT. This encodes CAWSGSSVVADTQYF.

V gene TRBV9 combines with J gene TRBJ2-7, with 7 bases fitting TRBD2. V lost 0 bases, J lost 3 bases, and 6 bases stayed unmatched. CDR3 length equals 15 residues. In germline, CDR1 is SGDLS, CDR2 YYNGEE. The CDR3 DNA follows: TGTGCCAGCAGCGTAGGTGCGGGAGTGAACTACGAGCAGTACTTC. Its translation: CASSVGAGVNYEQYF.

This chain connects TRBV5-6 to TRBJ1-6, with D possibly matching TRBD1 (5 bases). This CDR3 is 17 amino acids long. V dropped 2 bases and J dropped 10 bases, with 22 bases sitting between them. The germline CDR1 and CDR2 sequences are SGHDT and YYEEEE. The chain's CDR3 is CASSLFSRAFPRSPLHF. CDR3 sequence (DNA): TGTGCCAGCAGCTTATTTTCCAGGGCTTTTCCGCGATCACCCCTCCACTTT. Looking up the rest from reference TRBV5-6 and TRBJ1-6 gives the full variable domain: DAGVTQSPTHLIKTRGQQVTLRCSPKSGHDTVSWYQQALGQGPQFIFQYYEEEERQRGNFPDRFSGHQFPNYSSELNVNALLLGDSALYLCASSLFSRAFPRSPLHFGNGTRLTVT.

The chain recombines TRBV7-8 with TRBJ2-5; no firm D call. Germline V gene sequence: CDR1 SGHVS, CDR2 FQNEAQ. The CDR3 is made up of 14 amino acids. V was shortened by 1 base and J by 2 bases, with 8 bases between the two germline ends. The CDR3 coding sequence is TGTGCCAGCAGCTTAGATATAGTACAAGAGACCCAGTACTTC. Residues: CASSLDIVQETQYF.

CDR3 in DNA: TGTGCCTGGAGTCCGCAGGGGGGCTACACCTTC. This sequence encodes CAWSPQGGYTF. V gene TRBV30 combines with J gene TRBJ1-2; D is possibly TRBD1 (6 bases). The germline V gene has CDR1 GTSNPN and CDR2 SVGIG (reference sequence). This CDR3 region has 11 residues. V gave up 2 bases and J gave up 8 bases, with 9 bases separating them. The whole variable domain, filled in from reference TRBV30 and TRBJ1-2, reads SQTIHQWPATLVQPVGSPLSLECTVEGTSNPNLYWYRQAAGRGLQLLFYSVGIGQISSEVPQNLSASRPQDRQFILSSKKLLLSDSGFYLCAWSPQGGYTFGSGTRLTVV.

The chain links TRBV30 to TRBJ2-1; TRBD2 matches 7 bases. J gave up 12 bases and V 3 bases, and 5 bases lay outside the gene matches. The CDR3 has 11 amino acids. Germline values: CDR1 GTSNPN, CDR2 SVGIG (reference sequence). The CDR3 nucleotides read TGTGCCTGGAGCCGGTGGGGGGGGCAGTTCTTC. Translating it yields CAWSRWGGQFF.

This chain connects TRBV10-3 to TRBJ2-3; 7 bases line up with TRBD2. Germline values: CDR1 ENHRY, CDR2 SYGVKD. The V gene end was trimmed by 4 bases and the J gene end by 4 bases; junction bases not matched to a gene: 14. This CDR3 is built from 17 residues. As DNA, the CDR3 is TGTGCCATCAGTGTCACCTACGGCGGGAGTGAGTCAGATACGCAGTATTTT. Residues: CAISVTYGGSESDTQYF.